One and the same sample provided the 27 T cell receptor beta chains below, sequenced in a study of CD8 T cells in ankylosing spondylitis. Study-level points and caveats: Made up of 7 to 9 highly homologous variants, a TCR beta motif appeared characteristic of ankylosing spondylitis blood.

For these receptors, no antigen is known. One entry per CDR3 protein results from TCRdb running MiXCR on the 5' RACE reads. In the table there are hundreds of thousands of distinct CDR3 sequences, roughly 13% of which are singletons. Sequencing used blood, either unsorted or a sorted T cell fraction (not recorded which). These receptors all stem from a male donor with ankylosing spondylitis.

V and J are TRBV7-2 and TRBJ2-5, with D possibly TRBD2 on 5 matching bases. V lost 0 bases and J lost 5, with 10 bases in between. CDR1 and CDR2 (germline): SGHTA, FQGNSA. The CDR3 covers 14 residues. CDR3 nucleotides: TGTGCCAGCAGCTTAGCGAGGGTCGTGGAGACCCAGTACTTC. Its protein product is CASSLARVVETQYF.

The chain uses TRBV5-1 and TRBJ1-1; D unclear. Between the trimmed V and J ends, which lost 0 bases and 4 bases, there was a span of 13 bases. This CDR3 spans 15 amino acids. Germline lookup yields CDR1 SGHRS and CDR2 YFSETQ. The chain's CDR3 is CASSLGSGLGTEAFF. CDR3 DNA sequence: TGCGCCAGCAGCTTGGGCTCCGGGTTAGGCACTGAAGCTTTCTTT.

This clonotype was counted ten times or more. V usage is TRBV5-1 and J usage is TRBJ1-5; 9 bases fit TRBD1. CDR1 is SGHRS and CDR2 is YFSETQ in the germline V gene. The CDR3 consists of 16 residues. Trimming took 0 bases from V and 4 from J; bases not matched to a gene: 5. CDR3 nucleotides: TGCGCCAGCAGCTTGGGGGGACAGGGCCCTAATCAGCCCCAGCATTTT. It codes for CASSLGGQGPNQPQHF. The variable domain in full, with the rest retrieved from reference TRBV5-1 and TRBJ1-5, is KAGVTQTPRYLIKTRGQQVTLSCSPISGHRSVSWYQQTPGQGLQFLFEYFSETQRNKGNFPGRFSGRQFSNSRSEMNVSTLELGDSALYLCASSLGGQGPNQPQHFGDGTRLSIL.

In its sample, this clonotype was seen a few times. The chain combines TRBV5-6 with TRBJ2-3, with a possible D match to TRBD2 (6 bases). Germline V gene sequence: CDR1 SGHDT, CDR2 YYEEEE. The CDR3 has 16 amino acids. V was cut by 4 bases and J by 0 bases, with 15 bases left in between. The CDR3 here is CASSLIAVHSTDTQYF. CDR3 nucleotide sequence: TGTGCCAGCAGCCTCATAGCGGTCCATAGCACAGATACGCAGTATTTT.

The table lists this clonotype with many counts. The chain employs TRBV10-3 and TRBJ2-1; 9 bases match TRBD1. The V and J ends lost 5 bases and 3 bases, in that order; junction bases with no gene match: 5. The CDR3 sequence is 15 residues long. Germline lookup yields CDR1 ENHRY and CDR2 SYGVKD. The CDR3 region is CAISKGQGIYNEQFF. The CDR3 DNA is TGTGCCATCAGTAAGGGACAGGGTATCTACAATGAGCAGTTCTTC.

The table lists this clonotype with a few counts. The rearrangement links TRBV24-1 to TRBJ2-3; D remains unclear. The CDR3 loop spans 16 amino acids. Trimming stripped 5 bases from V and 3 bases from J, with 17 bases between. Per the germline V gene, CDR1 is KGHDR and CDR2 is SFDVKD. CDR3 nucleotide sequence: TGTGCCACCAGTGGGGCCAACCTAGGGCTGACAGATACGCAGTATTTT. Amino acids: CATSGANLGLTDTQYF.

This clonotype was picked up a small number of times. This rearrangement joins TRBV24-1 to TRBJ2-1; D possibly corresponds to TRBD2 (5 bases). CDR3 length: 12 residues. The V end was cut by 6 bases, the J end by 8 bases, with 10 bases between. Germline assignment: CDR1 KGHDR and CDR2 SFDVKD. CDR3 in amino acids: CATSRRGYEQFF. The CDR3 bases are TGTGCCACCAGTAGGAGAGGGTATGAGCAGTTCTTC.

This chain uses TRBV5-1 with TRBJ2-1, with 13 bases matching TRBD2. The germline V gene has CDR1 SGHRS and CDR2 YFSETQ. V dropped 3 bases and J dropped 8; count of bases not matched to a gene: 8. The length of the CDR3 is 16 residues. CDR3 DNA: TGCGCCAGCAGCTATGGACTAGCGGGGGTCGGTGATGAGCAGTTCTTC. Translated, it gives CASSYGLAGVGDEQFF.

The CDR3 sequence: CSAEGGTGELFF. The CDR3 nucleotides are TGCAGTGCTGAGGGAGGCACCGGGGAGCTGTTTTTT. V gene TRBV20-1 combines with J gene TRBJ2-2, with a possible D match to TRBD2 (6 bases). Trimming stripped 5 bases from V and 4 bases from J, with 8 bases between. CDR1 and CDR2 (germline): DFQATT, SNEGSKA (reference sequence). This CDR3 spans 12 amino acids.

CDR3 in amino acids: CASSLTTYGYTF. CDR3 bases: TGCGCCAGCAGCTTGACAACGTATGGCTACACCTTC. The chain combines TRBV5-1 with TRBJ1-2; D is uncertain. The CDR3 runs 12 residues. V lost 1 base and J lost 5, with 6 bases in between. The germline CDR1 and CDR2 sequences are SGHRS and YFSETQ.

The J gene is TRBJ2-2, the V gene TRBV2, with a possible D match to TRBD2 (6 bases). The CDR3 covers 14 residues. V was clipped by 9 bases and J by 8 bases, with 19 bases between them. Germline CDR1 and CDR2: SNHLY and FYNNEI. The CDR3 region has the DNA TGTGCCAGAGGCTCAGTGGGGGGATCTGGGGAGCTGTTTTTT. The encoded protein is CARGSVGGSGELFF.

This clonotype appeared a few times. This chain uses TRBV6-2 or TRBV6-3 with TRBJ2-3; TRBD1 aligns across 10 bases. The trim removed 6 bases at V and 3 bases at J, leaving 6 bases unmatched. The CDR3 has 15 amino acids. CDR1 and CDR2 (germline): MNHEY, SVGEGT. The CDR3 coding sequence is TGTGCCAGCAGCCGGGGGACAGGGGAAACAGATACGCAGTATTTT. Its translation is CASSRGTGETDTQYF.

This clonotype was found a few times. The chain carries TRBV6-1 and TRBJ2-3, with 8 bases identical to TRBD1. After removal of 6 bases from V and 1 base from J, the junction contained 9 bases not matched to a gene. The CDR3 consists of 16 residues. From germline, CDR1 is MNHNS and CDR2 SASEGT. CDR3 in amino acids: CASSERQGLGTDTQYF. Here the CDR3 DNA reads TGTGCCAGCAGCGAAAGACAGGGGCTCGGCACAGATACGCAGTATTTT.

A few counts support this clonotype. V and J are TRBV20-1 and TRBJ2-1; 9 bases map to TRBD2. This CDR3 has 14 residues. Germline CDR1 reads DFQATT; CDR2 reads SNEGSKA (reference sequence). CDR3 DNA sequence: TGCAGACCCCATAGCGGGAGTTCTTACAATGAGCAGTTCTTC. It is translated as CRPHSGSSYNEQFF.

The chain couples TRBV20-1 to TRBJ1-1; weak D call: TRBD1 (5 bases). V was pared by 1 base and J by 11 bases, with 14 bases between. Germline V gene lookup returns CDR1 DFQATT and CDR2 SNEGSKA (reference sequence). The CDR3 is 12 amino acids. This chain's CDR3 is CSARAVRGEAFF. For the CDR3, the DNA is TGCAGTGCTAGAGCGGTGAGGGGAGAGGCTTTCTTT.

This chain uses TRBV5-1 with TRBJ2-2; D ambiguous. This CDR3 is 13 amino acids long. Trimming stripped 1 base from V and 5 bases from J, with 6 bases between. CDR1 is SGHRS and CDR2 is YFSETQ in the germline V gene. The DNA for the CDR3 is TGCGCCAGCAGCTTGATTCAAACCGGGGAGCTGTTTTTT. Its protein product is CASSLIQTGELFF.

This clonotype was counted between two and nine times. V usage is TRBV11-2 and J usage is TRBJ2-2, with 9 bases fitting TRBD2. V gave up 1 base and J gave up 5 bases; unmatched junction bases: 5. Germline loops: CDR1 SGHAT, CDR2 FQNNGV. The CDR3 length is 16 residues. CDR3 in amino acids: CASSLGSLAGTGELFF. The CDR3, as DNA: TGTGCCAGCAGCTTAGGAAGTCTAGCGGGAACCGGGGAGCTGTTTTTT. Filled out from reference TRBV11-2 and TRBJ2-2, the complete variable domain reads EAGVAQSPRYKIIEKRQSVAFWCNPISGHATLYWYQQILGQGPKLLIQFQNNGVVDDSQLPKDRFSAERLKGVDSTLKIQPAKLEDSAVYLCASSLGSLAGTGELFFGEGSRLTVL.

The V and J genes are TRBV5-1 and TRBJ2-1; unclear D gene. CDR1 and CDR2 (germline): SGHRS, YFSETQ. Trimming removed 0 bases from V and 3 bases from J, with 19 bases in between. The CDR3 consists of 18 residues. CDR3 sequence: CASSLGLRNGANYNEQFF. The CDR3 nucleotides are TGCGCCAGCAGCTTGGGACTGAGGAATGGAGCCAACTACAATGAGCAGTTCTTC.

This clonotype has just a few counts. The rearrangement links TRBV2 to TRBJ2-1; tentative D call: TRBD1 (6 bases). The CDR3 is made up of 12 amino acids. Deletions cut 6 bases from V and 12 bases from J, with 15 bases between. Per germline, CDR1 SNHLY and CDR2 FYNNEI. As DNA, the CDR3 is TGTGCCAGCAGATCTACAGGGTTGTCGCAGTTCTTC. Residues: CASRSTGLSQFF.

Notes on this clonotype: Likely a read error: the CDR3 ends without its conserved phenylalanine or tryptophan. As DNA, the CDR3 is TGCGCCAGCAGCTTGGCTGGCGGGGCGTACAATGAGCAGTTCCTC. Residues: CASSLAGGAYNEQFL. This sequence joins TRBV5-1 and TRBJ2-1; D may be TRBD2 (6 bases). CDR3 length: 15 residues. Trimming cost V 0 bases and J 4 bases, with 11 bases left between them. Germline loops: CDR1 SGHRS, CDR2 YFSETQ.

This clonotype has ten or more counts. J is TRBJ2-7 and V is TRBV5-6; TRBD2 agrees at 13 bases. The CDR3 runs to 15 residues. The J segment lost 6 bases and the V segment lost 3 bases, leaving 6 bases of the junction unmatched. The germline CDR1 and CDR2 sequences are SGHDT and YYEEEE. CDR3 region: CASSSRLAGGFEQYV. The CDR3 coding sequence is TGTGCCAGCAGCTCACGACTAGCGGGAGGCTTCGAGCAGTACGTC.

This clonotype came up a few times. J is TRBJ1-4 and V is TRBV19; D possibly corresponds to TRBD1 (5 bases). Deletions cut 3 bases from V and 5 bases from J, with 13 bases between. The CDR3 covers 15 residues. Germline CDR1 reads LNHDA; CDR2 reads SQIVND (reference sequence). The CDR3 is CASSIVTATNEKLFF. The CDR3 nucleotides read TGTGCCAGTAGTATCGTGACAGCCACAAATGAAAAACTGTTTTTT.

This clonotype has just a few counts. The chain joins TRBV2 to TRBJ1-2; tentative D call: TRBD1 (5 bases). The germline V gene has CDR1 SNHLY and CDR2 FYNNEI. The CDR3 is made up of 15 amino acids. V gave up 3 bases and J gave up 4 bases, with 15 bases separating them. CDR3 in amino acids: CASSDPGTASYGYTF. CDR3 sequence (DNA): TGTGCCAGCAGTGACCCGGGGACGGCCAGCTATGGCTACACCTTC.

A few counts support this clonotype. This chain links TRBV30 with TRBJ2-1, with a tentative D call TRBD1 (6 bases). V shed 5 bases and J shed 6 bases, with 14 bases lying between them. From germline, CDR1 is GTSNPN and CDR2 SVGIG (reference sequence). The CDR3 spans 13 residues. In DNA, the CDR3 is TGTGCCTGGGGAACAGTCAGGGGCAATGAGCAGTTCTTC. It is translated as CAWGTVRGNEQFF.

In its sample, this clonotype was seen a few times. This sequence joins TRBV3-1 and TRBJ1-1; D ambiguous. The germline V and J ends were trimmed by 2 bases and 5 bases, with 12 bases remaining between them. Germline CDR1 and CDR2: LGHDT and YNNKEL (reference sequence). This CDR3 is 14 amino acids long. CDR3 sequence (DNA): TGTGCCAGCAGCCAACAGTTGAAATTTACTGAAGCTTTCTTT. It specifies CASSQQLKFTEAFF.

This clonotype came up a few times. Here the CDR3 reads CASSFEGLEQYV. The DNA of the CDR3 is TGTGCCAGCAGTTTTGAAGGGCTTGAGCAGTACGTC. This chain joins TRBV12-3 or TRBV12-4 and TRBJ2-7; no reliable D call. Deletions cut 3 bases from V and 7 bases from J, with 10 bases between. The CDR3 contains 12 residues.

This clonotype was detected a few times. The chain is built from TRBV3-1 and TRBJ1-1; D is ambiguous. Germline V gene data show CDR1 as LGHDT and CDR2 as YNNKEL (reference sequence). Trimming shortened V by 1 base and J by 8 bases, and 11 bases separated the two germline ends. The CDR3 runs 13 residues. The CDR3 coding sequence is TGTGCCAGCAGCCAAGTTGGAGGGTCCGAAGCTTTCTTT. Protein product: CASSQVGGSEAFF.